This TCR beta chain is drawn from a study of shared clonotypes between healthy human individuals (dated by TCRdb to about 2020). General notes on the study: A couple of women and a few men aged 18 to 49 years were included in the cohort. For each donor, three plates each were used for CD4 naive and CD4 memory, two plates were used for CD8 naive, and one plate was used for CD8 memory. To estimate repertoire size and how much clonotypes are shared between individuals, the study performed deep sequencing of blood TCR repertoires from five healthy adults. To increase sequencing depth and limit assay-specific biases, different laboratories used diverse techniques to prepare libraries and sequence TCR repertoires. Each donor's leukapheresis produced roughly between roughly 0.85 and 10 billion PBMCs. Here is what the overall study found, with its caveats: Compared with non-shared clonotypes, the clonotypes found in all four sorted-subset donors had higher generation probabilities. Around 5.4% of naive CD4, more than 3% of naive CD8, about 2.5% of memory CD4, and approximately 0.4% of memory CD8 clonotypes were shared across a few donors. Even with the large sequencing depth, rarefaction of the sorted-subset datasets indicated that sequencing was incomplete. Pairwise subsampling led to the expectation that sequencing depth would affect the degree of clonotype sharing among donors. Because the study included only a small number of donors, the genetic and exposure-history diversity represented was limited. Sampling was restricted to blood, and TCR repertoires in tissues likely differ from the TCR repertoires found in blood. Larger estimated clonotype richness was generally found for naive subsets than for memory subsets.

CDR1 MNHEY and CDR2 SVGAGI are derived from the germline V gene. CDR3 length: 16 amino acids, cysteine to phenylalanine. The DNA shown is the 48-base CDR3, in frame from base 1. Trimming costs V 2 bases and J 4 bases, and their ends lie 14 bases apart. Concerning this clone itself: Which antigen it targets is not known. No base qualities exist here, and no much larger clone lies one base off it.

Healthy HIV-negative adults with no recently reported acute infections or vaccinations were included as donors. All donors were Caucasian adults living in Nashville, Tennessee, USA. CD4+ T cells were enriched by magnetic negative selection; naive cells were then positively selected on CD45RA, and the negative fraction formed the memory subset. Blood was obtained by leukapheresis, after which PBMCs were separated by Ficoll-Histopaque density gradient centrifugation and cryopreserved in liquid nitrogen vapor phase. Analytical flow cytometry was used to check the purity and quantity of every magnetically sorted T cell population. From each sorted fraction, genomic DNA was isolated and quantified by UV absorbance on a Nanodrop 2000c. TCR CDR3 regions were amplified from genomic DNA by multiplex PCR using the deep immunoSEQ assay. Genomic DNA extracted from each cell subset was distributed evenly over all wells of several immunoSEQ 96-well plates, and each plate served as one replicate. Each replicate PCR for sorted subsets received roughly 0.2 ug genomic DNA, equal to roughly 29,000 T cell genomes. The purified libraries were quantified using a Qubit 3.0 fluorometer, sized with a Bioanalyzer 2100, and then quantified again using the KAPA Library Quantification kit. A separate single-read 150-cycle Illumina NextSeq 550 flow cell was used to sequence each immunoSEQ 96-well plate. Regarding the original processing steps: Because the immunoSEQ output held only junctional sequences and lacked quality scores, the filtering could not match the filtering applied to full-length reads. To assign V/J genes and CDR3, sequences were annotated using PyIR, a Python wrapper for IgBLAST v1.9, with IMGT germline references. Any read was removed if the V/J assignment was weak (E-value above 1e-6), the CDR3 was missing, or the read contained stop codons, out-of-frame junctions, or ambiguous translated residues. A V3J clonotype was defined by an identical inferred V gene, J gene, and CDR3 amino acid sequence. The percentage overlap between two repertoires was calculated by dividing the number of shared unique clonotypes by the size of the smaller repertoire. Richness of each repertoire was evaluated using RTK rarefaction, the Chao1 estimator, and Recon v2.1 estimates of unobserved clonotypes. For all TCRbeta clonotypes obtained by the gDNA method from several donors, generation probabilities were computed with OLGA. TCRdb stores this immuneACCESS table with in-frame sequences only. Part of the clones is absent; in the studies checked, under half of the shortfall reflects unresolved V genes, and no reason is known for the rest. That table gives V, J and clone size, and the DNA gave D and trimming. The table for this sample lists some 1.5 million clones; roughly 98% of them were counted only once. Less than 0.55% of the sample goes to the ten largest clones.

Material for sequencing was naive CD4+ T cells sorted from blood. Sample cell subset or site, as interpreted from the label and publication: CD45RA+ positively selected. The chain was built from TRBV6-5 and TRBJ2-2, with a weak D call of TRBD2 (6 bases match). This TCR derives from a man aged 25-45 years in good health. The DNA sequence is given as TGTGCCAGCAGTTACCTCGGCGGGGCAGGCACCGGGGAGCTGTTTTTT. The translation is CASSYLGGAGTGELFF.